Included here is one TCR beta chain sequence, with context. Its antigen is unknown. No much larger clone exists at a distance of one base, and base qualities are not known. Reading the germline V gene gives CDR1 LGHNA and CDR2 YSLEER. From its cysteine to its phenylalanine, the CDR3 spans 15 amino acids. CDR3 DNA is the only sequence kept; it has 45 bases, read in frame from the first base. The germline V and J ends show losses of 1 base and 4 bases respectively, and no gene match explains 1 base of the junction. The collaborating institutions used their own protocols to collect whole blood in K2EDTA tubes. For TCRbeta analysis, collaborator samples were shipped as frozen whole blood, as isolated PBMCs, or as DNA extracted from either sample type. These data are taken from a study of blood T cell repertoires in COVID-19 (dated by TCRdb to 2019 to 2021). Background on the whole study: Samples from collaborators originated in the United States, Italy and Spain and spanned both the acute and convalescent phases of COVID-19. The prospective study material was composed of cDNA or gDNA derived from T cells, B-cell-depleted T cells, or PBMCs. The dataset comprised deeply sampled blood TCRbeta repertoires from subjects exposed to, actively infected with, or recovered from COVID-19. The repertoires were released in a freely available public database meant as a resource for research on the immune response to SARS-CoV-2. The samples were drawn from the first 160 participants of the ongoing ImmuneRACE study and from 1,254 subjects provided by 6 global collaborators. Sample metadata almost always included a de-identified subject ID, COVID-19 status, age in years and sex. Where available, HLA class I and class II types were obtained from metadata supplied by the sample provider rather than from assay-based typing. On the study overall, not on this receptor specifically: The quantity of clinical and demographic metadata differed by source and by participant and was supplied without curation.

The immunoSEQ Assay, a bias-controlled multiplex PCR, was used to amplify TCRbeta CDR3 regions from genomic DNA. Processing in the source paper ran as follows. The number of nucleated cells in each sample was estimated by amplification of reference gene primers within the assay. To quantify the absolute abundance of each unique TCRbeta CDR3 rearrangement, sequence reads were collapsed and filtered. For each sample, productive Simpson clonality was calculated as the square root of Simpson's diversity index across productive rearrangements. Here the immuneACCESS table is served through TCRdb, limited to in-frame sequences with V and J called. Missing clones are a known gap in these copies; in checked studies unresolved V genes cover under half, and the rest lacks a known reason. Clone size and the V and J calls come from that table; the DNA yielded D and trimming. Counted in this sample were approximately 120,000 clones; roughly 90% of them appeared once. Approximately 8.1% of the sample comes from the top ten.

Sequencing was performed on peripheral blood. The sequence is built from TRBV4-3 and TRBJ2-3; 11 bases in between match TRBD2. The source of this sequence is a man over 45 with acute or convalescent COVID-19. Here the CDR3 is given as CASSQASGRSDTQYF. The DNA sequence follows: TGCGCCAGCAGCCAAGCTAGCGGGAGGTCAGATACGCAGTATTTT.